Each of the 21 T cell receptor beta chains below was sequenced from the same sample in a study of T cells in women clearing cervical HPV infection. Sequenced by immunoSEQ multiplex PCR; TCRdb stores in-frame clones only, minus some. The sample includes 19,000 or so clones. Sample: blood buffy coat. These receptors all stem from a woman aged 18 to 69 with a cervical HPV16 infection that either progressed to CIN3+ or cleared (not recorded which).

On this clone: The CDR3 extends 3 residues past the end of the read, so its final part is completed from the germline J gene. This chain links TRBV19 with TRBJ1-5, with a tentative D call TRBD1 (5 bases). CDR1 is LNHDA, CDR2 SQIVND, per germline (reference sequence). The V gene lost 7 bases and the J gene lost 0 bases, with 16 bases spanning the gap. The CDR3 has 16 amino acids. CDR3 DNA (partial): TGTGCCAGTACCCCGCGGGGCACGATTAGCAATCAGCCC. Translating it yields CASTPRGTISNQP. Given in full, the CDR3 is CASTPRGTISNQPQHF.

On this clone itself: The CDR3 end falls 3 residues outside the read, so it is completed with the germline J gene. The chain carries TRBV20-1 and TRBJ1-6, with D possibly being TRBD1 (5 bases). The V end was cut by 2 bases, the J end by 6 bases, with 14 bases between. The germline V gene has CDR1 DFQATT and CDR2 SNEGSKA (reference sequence). The CDR3 is made up of 15 amino acids. Incomplete CDR3 DNA: TGCAGTGCTAGATCCTTTGACAGTTCTAATTCACCC. This translates into CSARSFDSSNSP. The full CDR3 protein reads CSARSFDSSNSPLHF.

Regarding this clone: The read ends 3 residues before the CDR3 terminus; that terminus is restored from the germline J gene. The rearrangement links TRBV7-9 to TRBJ2-7; unclear D gene. V lost 4 bases, J lost 5 bases, and 9 bases lay in between. CDR3 length: 12 residues. CDR1 and CDR2 (germline): SEHNR, FQNEAQ (reference sequence). Incomplete CDR3 DNA: TGTGCCAGCAGCTCCCGGTTTAACGAG. Translating gives CASSSRFNE. The CDR3, in full, reads CASSSRFNEQYF.

Comment on this clone: The observed sequence ends 3 residues before the CDR3 terminus, with the missing tail filled in from the germline J gene. The J gene is TRBJ1-6, the V gene TRBV28, with TRBD1 matching 7 bases. Germline lookup yields CDR1 MDHEN and CDR2 SYDVKM. J gave up 6 bases and V 2 bases, and 1 base lay outside the gene matches. The length of the CDR3 is 14 residues. CDR3 residues: CASSLHRGNSPLHF. CDR3 bases read: TGTGCCAGCAGTTTACACAGGGGTAATTCACCC.

As for this clone: An end of the junction differs from the germline gene, which may be a read error. With the read ending 3 residues before the CDR3 end, the germline J gene is used to fill in that end. The same CDR3 is also encoded by other DNA sequences in this sample. The chain couples TRBV20-1 to TRBJ1-3; tentative D call: TRBD1 (6 bases). The CDR3 has 15 residues. The germline CDR1 and CDR2 sequences are DFQATT and SNEGSKA (reference sequence). CDR3 sequence reads: CSAKKQGGAGNTIYF. Incomplete CDR3 DNA: TGCAGTGCTAAAAAGCAAGGGGGGGCTGGAAACACA.

Details on this clone: With the read ending 3 residues before the CDR3 end, the germline J gene is used to fill in that end. The V and J genes are TRBV5-1 and TRBJ2-7, with 12 bases identical to TRBD2. After removal of 4 bases from V and 2 bases from J, the junction contained 10 bases not matched to a gene. CDR3 size: 17 residues. Germline V gene lookup returns CDR1 SGHRS and CDR2 YFSETQ. CDR3 DNA (partial): TGCGCCAGCAGCCCGTCATGGACTAGCGGGATAACCTACGAG. Translated: CASSPSWTSGITYE. The entire CDR3 is CASSPSWTSGITYEQYF.

Concerning this clone itself: Other DNA sequences in the sample encode the same CDR3. This CDR3 reads CASSLGQGGTDTQYF. The covered CDR3 bases are TGCGCCAGCAGCTTAGGACAGGGGGGAACAGATACG. The chain is built from TRBV5-1 and TRBJ2-3; 10 positions match TRBD1. The sequenced fragment ends 3 residues before the CDR3 boundary, so the rest is inferred from the germline J gene. The CDR3 runs 15 residues. Germline loops: CDR1 SGHRS, CDR2 YFSETQ. The V gene end was trimmed by 2 bases and the J gene end by 3 bases; junction bases not matched to a gene: 3. Drawing the rest from reference TRBV5-1 and TRBJ2-3, the complete variable domain is KAGVTQTPRYLIKTRGQQVTLSCSPISGHRSVSWYQQTPGQGLQFLFEYFSETQRNKGNFPGRFSGRQFSNSRSEMNVSTLELGDSALYLCASSLGQGGTDTQYFGPGTRLTVL.

A word on this clone: Its ends do not fully match the called genes, so a read error is possible. The read comes to an end 3 residues before the CDR3 does, leaving the germline J gene to fill in the end. The chain is built from TRBV4-2 and TRBJ1-4, with TRBD1 matching over 8 bases. Germline V gene lookup returns CDR1 LGHNA and CDR2 YNFKEQ. The CDR3 contains 14 residues. CDR3 in amino acids: CASSQQGVGEKLFF. The DNA read from the CDR3 is TGCGCCAGCAGCCAACAGGGGGTGGGTGAAAAA.

The DNA read from the CDR3 is TGCAGTGCTAGAGATAGCTTCACTAGCACAGATACG. Amino acids: CSARDSFTSTDT. The CDR3, in full, reads CSARDSFTSTDTQYF. V is TRBV20-1 and J is TRBJ2-3; D is unresolved. The read is 3 residues too short to cover the CDR3 end, so that end is filled in from the germline J gene. Trimming stripped 0 bases from V and 0 bases from J, with 10 bases between. In germline, CDR1 is DFQATT, CDR2 SNEGSKA (reference sequence). The CDR3 runs 15 residues.

The CDR3 is CASSQESRGRNEQFF. The DNA read from the CDR3 is TGCGCCAGCAGCCAAGAGTCGCGGGGGCGCAATGAG. V usage is TRBV4-1 and J usage is TRBJ2-1; D might be TRBD2 (7 bases). The read terminates 3 residues before the CDR3 end, so the remaining end is supplied by the germline J gene. The germline CDR1 and CDR2 sequences are MGHRA and YSYEKL. The CDR3 runs to 15 residues. Trimming shortened V by 0 bases and J by 6 bases, and 12 bases separated the two germline ends.

Concerning this clone: The CDR3 end lies 3 residues beyond the end of the read and is filled in from the germline J gene. The chain links TRBV6-1 to TRBJ2-1; 8 positions agree with TRBD2. Germline V gene lookup returns CDR1 MNHNS and CDR2 SASEGT. The trim removed 1 base at V and 2 bases at J, leaving 7 bases unmatched. The CDR3 runs to 17 residues. The CDR3 sequence is CASSEVSGVTPYNEQFF. The covered CDR3 bases are TGTGCCAGCAGTGAAGTTAGCGGGGTAACCCCCTACAATGAG.

The CDR3 loop reads CSARAASGGAIETQYF. CDR3 DNA (partial): TGCAGTGCTAGAGCCGCAAGCGGGGGGGCTATAGAGACC. The chain is built from TRBV20-1 and TRBJ2-5, with TRBD2 identical over 10 bases. The CDR3 end falls 3 residues outside the read, so it is completed with the germline J gene. The J segment lost 4 bases and the V segment lost 1 base, leaving 9 bases of the junction unmatched. Germline CDR1 and CDR2: DFQATT and SNEGSKA (reference sequence). This CDR3 contains 16 residues.

As to this clone: The CDR3 extends 3 residues past the end of the read, so its final part is completed from the germline J gene. This chain joins TRBV4-2 and TRBJ1-5, with D possibly being TRBD1 (5 bases). There are 13 residues in the CDR3. V lost 5 bases and J lost 3, with 8 bases in between. CDR1 LGHNA and CDR2 YNFKEQ come from the germline V gene. The CDR3 protein is CASSTTDNQPQHF. CDR3 DNA (partial): TGTGCCAGCAGCACGACAGACAATCAGCCC.

For this clone: The observed sequence ends 3 residues before the CDR3 terminus, with the missing tail filled in from the germline J gene. At the DNA level, this CDR3 is encoded by other sequences in the same sample as well. V gene TRBV20-1 combines with J gene TRBJ2-1, with TRBD1 matching 8 bases. V shed 2 bases and J 0 bases; nucleotides not matched to a gene: 18. This CDR3 comprises 20 residues. Germline-derived CDR1 and CDR2 are DFQATT and SNEGSKA (reference sequence). The CDR3 is CSARIPPGTGGFSSYNEQFF. The sequenced part of the CDR3 DNA is TGCAGTGCTAGAATCCCCCCCGGGACAGGTGGCTTCAGCTCCTACAATGAG.

Note on this clone: The read gets to within 3 residues of the CDR3 end, and the germline J gene fills in the rest. The gene calls are TRBV4-1 and TRBJ1-5; 11 bases match TRBD1. CDR3 length: 17 residues. J gave up 6 bases and V 1 base, and 8 bases lay outside the gene matches. Germline assignment: CDR1 MGHRA and CDR2 YSYEKL. This CDR3 is CASSQAQGQGESQPQHF. The part of the CDR3 DNA that was read is TGCGCCAGCAGCCAAGCCCAGGGACAGGGGGAAAGTCAGCCC.

Note on this clone: From the germline J gene comes the end of the CDR3, since the read stops 3 residues before it. The rearrangement joins TRBV6-2 or TRBV6-3 to TRBJ2-1; 9 positions match TRBD2. The ends lost 4 bases at V and 3 bases at J; junction bases unmatched: 10. This CDR3 has 17 amino acids. CDR1 MNHEY and CDR2 SVGEGT come from the germline V gene. CDR3 DNA, as far as it was read: TGTGCCAGCAGTTTGTGGGGGCGGGAGGGCTTCTACAATGAG. Translated: CASSLWGREGFYNE. The entire CDR3 reads CASSLWGREGFYNEQFF.

About this clone: The observed sequence ends 3 residues before the CDR3 terminus, with the missing tail filled in from the germline J gene. The chain carries TRBV5-1 and TRBJ2-1; a weak D match, TRBD1 (5 bases). The CDR3 has 16 amino acids. V gave up 0 bases and J gave up 9 bases, with 19 bases separating them. The V gene's germline CDR1 is SGHRS and CDR2 YFSETQ. The CDR3 region is CASSLEGARPSGEQFF. CDR3 DNA (partial): TGCGCCAGCAGCTTGGAAGGGGCACGACCTTCGGGTGAG.

A remark on this clone: The CDR3 end falls 3 residues outside the read, so it is completed with the germline J gene. The chain is built from TRBV30 and TRBJ1-5, with no clear D. Between the trimmed V and J ends, which lost 1 base and 5 bases, there was a span of 9 bases. Germline values: CDR1 GTSNPN, CDR2 SVGIG (reference sequence). CDR3 length equals 13 residues. CDR3 bases read: TGTGCCTGGAGTGGACAACCGTATCAGCCC. Encoded protein: CAWSGQPYQP. The entire CDR3 protein is CAWSGQPYQPQHF. Looking up the rest from reference TRBV30 and TRBJ1-5 gives the full variable domain: SQTIHQWPATLVQPVGSPLSLECTVEGTSNPNLYWYRQAAGRGLQLLFYSVGIGQISSEVPQNLSASRPQDRQFILSSKKLLLSDSGFYLCAWSGQPYQPQHFGDGTRLSIL.

Regarding this clone: The read finishes 3 residues shy of the CDR3 end, and the germline J gene is used to complete it. The chain links TRBV30 to TRBJ1-6, with D unclear. CDR3 length equals 14 residues. The V end lost 2 bases, the J end lost 3 bases, and 8 bases lay between the germline ends. Germline V gene data show CDR1 as GTSNPN and CDR2 as SVGIG (reference sequence). The CDR3 sequence is CAWSIKGYNSPLHF. The covered CDR3 bases are TGTGCCTGGAGTATTAAGGGCTATAATTCACCC. Full variable domain (missing parts from reference TRBV30 and TRBJ1-6): SQTIHQWPATLVQPVGSPLSLECTVEGTSNPNLYWYRQAAGRGLQLLFYSVGIGQISSEVPQNLSASRPQDRQFILSSKKLLLSDSGFYLCAWSIKGYNSPLHFGNGTRLTVT.

Incomplete CDR3 DNA: TGTGCCAGCAGCTACAGCGGGGGCCACTACAATGAG. This translates into CASSYSGGHYNE. The whole CDR3 is CASSYSGGHYNEQFF. V usage is TRBV7-8 and J usage is TRBJ2-1; 8 nucleotides line up with TRBD2. The DNA ends 3 residues before the CDR3 does, and the rest of the CDR3 is filled in from the germline J gene. The J segment lost 3 bases and the V segment lost 4 bases, leaving 5 bases of the junction unmatched. The CDR3 is 15 residues long. The germline CDR1 and CDR2 sequences are SGHVS and FQNEAQ.

Remarks on this clone: The read finishes 3 residues shy of the CDR3 end, and the germline J gene is used to complete it. The chain couples TRBV10-3 to TRBJ2-5; 10 positions agree with TRBD2. Germline V gene data show CDR1 as ENHRY and CDR2 as SYGVKD. The CDR3 runs 15 residues. Germline trimming cut 4 bases from V and 5 bases from J; bases unmatched to any gene: 7. The chain's CDR3 is CAISGIERGGETQYF. The CDR3 bases that were read are TGTGCCATCAGTGGTATTGAGCGGGGGGGCGAGACC.